This is a list of T cell receptor beta chains from one sample in a study of cytomegalovirus exposure and HLA in healthy donors. The repertoire was sequenced with immunoSEQ multiplex PCR; TCRdb's copy has only in-frame clones and lacks some. The sample records 99,000 or so clones, 83% being singletons. The material sequenced was PBMCs. Every receptor here comes from a young man in good health and CMV-seronegative. Each CDR3 is given with its conserved first and last residue. Each record gives: clone size, V gene, J gene, D gene, CDR3 protein, CDR3 DNA. D genes are given only for firm matches. Expanded clones are given a class, and other clones once, few, many or no size at all.

once	TRBV5-1	TRBJ2-7	TRBD1	CASSGTTGAPAYEQYF	TGCGCCAGCAGCGGAACTACAGGGGCCCCCGCCTACGAGCAGTACTTC
.	TRBV9	TRBJ1-2	.	CASSVGGVGNGYTF	TGTGCCAGCAGCGTAGGGGGCGTGGGTAATGGCTACACCTTC
few	TRBV5-6	TRBJ2-7	.	CASSLGALAIYEQYF	TGTGCCAGCAGCTTGGGGGCCCTAGCGATCTACGAGCAGTACTTC
.	TRBV29-1	TRBJ2-5	TRBD1	CSATTGAHQETQYF	TGCAGCGCTACGACAGGGGCTCATCAAGAGACCCAGTACTTC
once	TRBV5-8	TRBJ1-1	.	CASSLFLGTTMNTEAFF	TGTGCCAGCAGCTTGTTTTTAGGGACAACGATGAACACTGAAGCTTTCTTT
.	TRBV29-1	TRBJ2-7	TRBD1	CSAYDRETYEQYF	TGCAGCGCCTACGACAGGGAGACCTACGAGCAGTACTTC
once	TRBV6-1	TRBJ2-7	TRBD1	CASRLIQGALYEQYF	TGTGCCAGCAGACTCATTCAGGGGGCCCTCTACGAGCAGTACTTC
few	TRBV5-6	TRBJ2-2	TRBD2	CASSLLSGTNTGELFF	TGTGCCAGCAGCTTGCTTAGCGGGACGAACACCGGGGAGCTGTTTTTT
few	TRBV19	TRBJ1-2	.	CASTNNRVLPNYGYTF	TGTGCCAGTACCAATAACCGGGTACTTCCTAACTATGGCTACACCTTC
few	TRBV13	TRBJ1-1	.	CASSLWEMNTEAFF	TGTGCCAGCAGCTTGTGGGAGATGAACACTGAAGCTTTCTTT
.	TRBV13	TRBJ2-7	.	CASSLALTGVRYEQYF	TGTGCCAGCAGCTTAGCGCTTACGGGAGTTCGGTACGAGCAGTACTTC
few	TRBV27	TRBJ1-1	TRBD1	CASSLSAGGNTEAFF	TGTGCCAGCAGTTTATCTGCAGGGGGAAACACTGAAGCTTTCTTT
.	TRBV28	TRBJ1-2	.	CASRAGDLYGYTF	TGTGCCAGTAGGGCAGGGGACCTGTATGGCTACACCTTC
.	TRBV30	TRBJ2-7	.	CAWSVDGFGDEQYF	TGTGCCTGGAGTGTCGACGGGTTCGGGGACGAGCAGTACTTC
.	TRBV28	TRBJ1-2	TRBD1	CASSLRDRGGGYTF	TGTGCCAGCAGTTTAAGGGACAGGGGAGGCGGCTACACCTTC
.	TRBV12-5	TRBJ2-2	TRBD1	CASGLGQAYTGELFF	TGTGCTAGTGGCCTAGGACAGGCGTACACCGGGGAGCTGTTTTTT
.	TRBV28	TRBJ1-2	TRBD1	CASAEPSGGVGGYTF	TGTGCCAGCGCCGAGCCATCAGGGGGCGTAGGTGGCTACACCTTC
.	TRBV5-5	TRBJ2-7	.	CASSQEYGTFDPYEQYF	TGCGCCAGCAGCCAAGAGTATGGGACATTTGATCCCTACGAGCAGTACTTC
.	TRBV27	TRBJ2-5	.	CASSLAGLQETQYF	TGTGCCAGCAGTTTAGCGGGCCTGCAAGAGACCCAGTACTTC
.	TRBV14	TRBJ1-2	TRBD1	CASSPGTATNYGYTF	TGTGCCAGCAGCCCCGGGACAGCAACTAACTATGGCTACACCTTC
.	TRBV7-8	TRBJ2-7	.	CASGQGGPTEQYF	TGTGCCAGCGGGCAGGGTGGCCCTACGGAGCAGTACTTC
.	TRBV28	TRBJ1-4	.	CASSLTERKLFF	TGTGCCAGCAGTTTAACGGAGAGAAAACTGTTTTTT
.	TRBV6-5	TRBJ1-5	.	CATARQRSSNQPQHF	TGTGCCACCGCTCGGCAGCGATCTAGCAATCAGCCCCAGCATTTT
few	TRBV6-6	TRBJ2-1	.	CASSYLSQVTDEQFF	TGTGCCAGCAGTTACTTGTCTCAGGTCACGGATGAGCAGTTCTTC
.	TRBV5-1	TRBJ2-3	TRBD2	CASSRGGLQSSDTQYF	TGCGCCAGCAGCCGGGGGGGCCTACAGTCATCAGATACGCAGTATTTT
.	TRBV7-9	TRBJ2-5	TRBD2	CSSSSELARYQETQYF	TGTTCCAGCAGCTCCGAACTAGCGAGGTACCAAGAGACCCAGTACTTC
.	TRBV28	TRBJ2-7	TRBD2	CASTAGAQPYEQYF	TGTGCCAGTACAGCGGGAGCCCAGCCCTACGAGCAGTACTTC
.	TRBV5-4	TRBJ2-3	.	CASSLIGTRTDTQYF	TGTGCCAGCAGCTTAATCGGGACTCGCACAGATACGCAGTATTTT
.	TRBV5-1	TRBJ1-3	.	CASSLAMTRFGNTIYF	TGCGCCAGCAGCTTGGCCATGACACGGTTTGGAAACACCATATATTTT
.	TRBV15	TRBJ2-1	.	CATSRARARYNEQFF	TGTGCCACCAGCAGAGCCAGGGCACGATACAATGAGCAGTTCTTC
.	TRBV9	TRBJ1-1	TRBD1	CASSLTGAFREAFF	TGTGCCAGCAGCTTAACAGGGGCTTTTCGTGAAGCTTTCTTT
.	TRBV19	TRBJ2-7	.	CASSRDKYYEQYF	TGTGCCAGTAGTAGGGACAAGTACTACGAGCAGTACTTC
.	TRBV18	TRBJ2-2	.	CASSPQLGRDWLFF	TGTGCCAGCTCACCCCAACTGGGGCGGGACTGGCTGTTTTTT
.	TRBV9	TRBJ2-3	TRBD2	CASSVGVGGPADTQYF	TGTGCCAGCAGCGTAGGGGTGGGAGGGCCTGCAGATACGCAGTATTTT
.	TRBV9	TRBJ2-5	.	CASSVDVEGGLRETQYF	TGTGCCAGCAGCGTAGATGTGGAGGGAGGTTTAAGAGAGACCCAGTACTTC
.	TRBV28	TRBJ2-1	.	CASSLSEGDEQFF	TGTGCCAGCAGTTTAAGTGAAGGGGATGAGCAGTTCTTC
.	TRBV6-6	TRBJ1-2	.	CASSYSQLNYGYTF	TGTGCCAGCAGTTACTCACAATTAAACTATGGCTACACCTTC
once	TRBV6-5	TRBJ2-7	.	CASSYGEGYEQYF	TGTGCCAGCAGTTACGGAGAGGGCTACGAGCAGTACTTC
.	TRBV2	TRBJ1-1	.	CASSGLRADTEAFF	TGTGCCAGCAGTGGGCTCAGGGCGGACACTGAAGCTTTCTTT
few	TRBV6-5	TRBJ2-1	.	CASSYAGSSYNEQFF	TGTGCCAGCAGCTATGCGGGGAGCTCCTACAATGAGCAGTTCTTC
once	TRBV18	TRBJ2-7	.	CASSPRDIASYEQYF	TGTGCCAGCTCACCAAGGGACATAGCCTCCTACGAGCAGTACTTC
.	TRBV7-9	TRBJ2-7	.	CASSSPVARSSYEQYF	TGTGCCAGCAGCTCCCCGGTAGCGAGGAGCTCCTACGAGCAGTACTTC
.	TRBV30	TRBJ1-5	TRBD1	CAWSARQGAVSGHF	TGTGCCTGGAGTGCCCGGCAGGGGGCAGTTAGTGGGCATTTT
.	TRBV7-3	TRBJ2-7	TRBD1	CASSPDREHEQYF	TGTGCCAGCAGCCCGGACAGGGAGCACGAGCAGTACTTC
.	TRBV23-1	TRBJ2-7	.	CASRICGQMPSGQYF	TGCGCCAGCCGGATTTGTGGACAGATGCCTTCCGGGCAGTACTTC
.	TRBV10-3	TRBJ2-1	.	CAISTGRVGGNEQFF	TGTGCCATCAGCACCGGGCGGGTGGGGGGCAATGAGCAGTTCTTC
.	TRBV10-3	TRBJ1-1	.	CALQGEGNTEAFF	TGTGCCCTGCAAGGGGAAGGGAACACTGAAGCTTTCTTT
once	TRBV14	TRBJ2-1	.	CASSSPAGDNEQFF	TGTGCCAGCAGTTCCCCCGCCGGGGACAATGAGCAGTTCTTC
.	TRBV6-5	TRBJ2-1	TRBD2	CASSRAGESYNEQFF	TGTGCCAGCAGTCGAGCGGGGGAATCTTACAATGAGCAGTTCTTC
.	TRBV29-1	TRBJ1-3	.	CSVEPYSGNTIYF	TGCAGCGTTGAACCTTACTCTGGAAACACCATATATTTT
few	TRBV19	TRBJ2-7	TRBD2	CASSIEGRSGGRAYEQYF	TGTGCCAGTAGTATAGAGGGACGGTCTGGCGGGAGGGCCTACGAGCAGTACTTC
.	TRBV7-2	TRBJ1-3	.	CASSPWGSFSFYSGNTIYF	TGTGCCAGCAGCCCCTGGGGCAGCTTTTCTTTTTACTCTGGAAACACCATATATTTT